This TCR beta chain was sequenced during a study of shared clonotypes between healthy human individuals (dated by TCRdb to between 2020 and 2021). For the wider study: The cohort included a few men and a couple of women between 18 and 49 years of age. Leukapheresis yielded between about 0.85 and 10 billion PBMCs per donor. To increase sequencing depth and limit assay-specific biases, different laboratories used diverse techniques to prepare libraries and sequence TCR repertoires. To estimate repertoire size and how much clonotype sharing occurs between individuals, the study deeply sequenced the blood TCR repertoires of 5 or 6 healthy adults. For each donor, three plates each were used for CD4 naive and CD4 memory, two plates were used for CD8 naive, and one plate was used for CD8 memory.

From the cysteine up to the phenylalanine, the CDR3 has a length of 14 residues. Just the 42-base CDR3 DNA is kept, in frame starting at base 1. V is reduced by 4 bases and J by 9 bases, leaving a spacing of 15 bases between them. From a lookup of the germline V gene, CDR1 and CDR2 are MDHEN and SYDVKM. CD8 naive samples were CD45RO-negative cells positively selected for CCR7, giving a CD45RA+CCR7+ population that excluded TemRA cells. Donors were healthy HIV-negative adults with no recently reported acute infections or vaccinations. Every donor was a Caucasian adult living in Nashville, Tennessee, USA. Blood was obtained by leukapheresis, after which PBMCs were separated by Ficoll-Histopaque density gradient centrifugation and cryopreserved in liquid nitrogen vapor phase. Purity and quantity of every magnetically sorted T cell population were checked by analytical flow cytometry. Genomic DNA was isolated from every sorted fraction and measured by UV absorbance on a Nanodrop 2000c.

General findings and caveats noted by the study authors: When a few donors were compared, the shared fraction of clonotypes was 5% to 6.5% for naive CD4, 3.5% to 4% for naive CD8, 2.3% for memory CD4, and 0.4% for memory CD8. Based on pairwise subsampling, the degree of clonotype sharing among donors was expected to be affected by sequencing depth. Higher generation probabilities were observed for clonotypes shared by all four sorted-subset donors than for non-shared clonotypes. Rarefaction of sorted-subset datasets indicated incomplete sequencing despite the large sequencing depth. Sampling was limited to blood, and TCR repertoires in tissue likely differ from TCR repertoires in blood. Naive subsets generally had larger estimated clonotype richness than memory subsets. The genetic and exposure-history diversity represented was limited by the small number of donors.

With respect to this clone: There is no known antigen for this receptor. The sample holds no much larger clone one base away, and base qualities are not on file.

TCR CDR3 regions were amplified from genomic DNA by multiplex PCR using the deep immunoSEQ assay. For each cell subset, the extracted genomic DNA was distributed evenly across all wells of several immunoSEQ 96-well plates, and each plate served as one replicate. For sorted subsets, each replicate PCR was loaded with approximately 0.2 ug genomic DNA, equivalent to 30,000 or so T cell genomes. Purified libraries were quantified with a Qubit 3.0 fluorometer, sized on a Bioanalyzer 2100, and re-quantified with the KAPA Library Quantification kit. Every immunoSEQ 96-well plate was sequenced on a separate single-read 150-cycle Illumina NextSeq 550 flow cell. The authors' pipeline ran thus. Because only junctional sequences without quality scores were contained in the immunoSEQ output, filtering matching that applied to full-length reads could not be performed. To assign V/J genes and CDR3, sequences were annotated using PyIR, a Python wrapper for IgBLAST v1.9, with IMGT germline references. Any read was removed if the V/J assignment was weak (E-value above 1e-6), the CDR3 was missing, or the read contained stop codons, out-of-frame junctions, or ambiguous translated residues. V3J clonotypes were defined by identical inferred V gene, J gene, and CDR3 amino acid sequence. Percentage overlap between repertoires was computed as shared unique clonotypes divided by the size of the smaller repertoire. Repertoire richness was assessed with RTK rarefaction, the Chao1 estimator, and Recon v2.1 estimates of unobserved clonotypes. Generation probabilities were computed with OLGA for all TCRbeta clonotypes obtained by the gDNA method from four donors. TCRdb carries this immuneACCESS record with in-frame sequences only. Its versions omit some clonotypes, under half of them owing to an unresolved V gene in the studies checked, with the rest unexplained. V and J calls and clone size are given by that table; D and trimming were obtained from the DNA. Counted in this sample were more than 2 million clones; over 85% of them appeared once. The ten largest clones add up to under 2% of the sample.

Here the chain combines TRBV28 and TRBJ1-4, with no reliable assignment of the D segment. Sequenced sample: naive CD8+ T cells from PBMCs. Explained via the paper, the cell subset or site label denotes: CD45RA+CCR7+. This TCR derives from a man younger than 35 in good health. Some clones in this sample may be carry-over from other donors' samples. The CDR3 region has the sequence CASSSLGPEKKLFF. The nucleotides read TGTGCCAGCAGTTCCCTCGGGCCGGAAAAAAAACTGTTTTTT.